The 22 T cell receptor beta chains below all came from one sample that was sequenced in a study of cytomegalovirus exposure and HLA in healthy donors. Method: immunoSEQ multiplex PCR; TCRdb's copy keeps in-frame clones and lacks some. Of under 200,000 clones in the sample, roughly nine tenths are singletons; the top ten hold approximately 10%. Specimen: PBMCs. All receptors come from a woman aged 18 to 35 in good health and CMV-seropositive.

The V and J genes are TRBV28 and TRBJ1-2; tentative D call: TRBD1 (5 bases). Germline values: CDR1 MDHEN, CDR2 SYDVKM. The V end was cut by 8 bases, the J end by 6 bases, with 25 bases between. This CDR3 contains 16 residues. The CDR3 sequence is CASVPGGEGLIHGYTF. The CDR3 nucleotides read TGTGCCAGCGTACCCGGGGGAGAGGGGTTGATCCATGGCTACACCTTC.

This clone was counted once. The V and J genes are TRBV7-3 and TRBJ2-3, with 8 bases fitting TRBD2. The CDR3 has 16 amino acids. Trimming took 3 bases from V and 2 from J; bases not matched to a gene: 7. Germline loops: CDR1 SGHTA, CDR2 FQGTGA. The CDR3 nucleotides are TGTGCCAGCAGCTTCGAGGCTAGCGGGTCCACAGATACGCAGTATTTT. Amino acids: CASSFEASGSTDTQYF. The full variable domain, completed using reference TRBV7-3 and TRBJ2-3, is GAGVSQTPSNKVTEKGKYVELRCDPISGHTALYWYRQSLGQGPEFLIYFQGTGAADDSGLPNDRFFAVRPEGSVSTLKIQRTERGDSAVYLCASSFEASGSTDTQYFGPGTRLTVL.

The rearrangement links TRBV18 to TRBJ2-3; D possibly corresponds to TRBD2 (5 bases). The CDR3 covers 15 residues. Germline-derived CDR1 and CDR2 are KGHSH and LQKENI. The V and J ends lost 5 bases and 6 bases respectively, with 18 bases between them. The CDR3 protein is CASSSSSGAEDTQYF. The CDR3 DNA sequence: TGTGCCAGCTCATCCTCGAGCGGCGCGGAGGATACGCAGTATTTT.

The chain uses TRBV7-2 and TRBJ2-5; 14 bases line up with TRBD2. The CDR3 covers 16 residues. After removal of 5 bases from V and 4 bases from J, the junction contained 6 bases not matched to a gene. Germline values: CDR1 SGHTA, CDR2 FQGNSA. CDR3 sequence: CASSLGTSGSGETQYF. CDR3 bases: TGTGCCAGCAGCCTAGGGACTAGCGGGAGTGGAGAGACCCAGTACTTC.

This clone was observed a single time. This chain connects TRBV30 to TRBJ1-2; 8 nucleotides align to TRBD1. The CDR3 covers 18 residues. Germline V gene lookup returns CDR1 GTSNPN and CDR2 SVGIG (reference sequence). The trim removed 2 bases at V and 4 bases at J, leaving 18 bases unmatched. The CDR3 sequence: CAWSTTGQTTGVAYGYTF. The CDR3 nucleotides are TGTGCCTGGAGTACAACGGGGCAAACGACAGGGGTTGCCTATGGCTACACCTTC.

The rearrangement links TRBV4-2 to TRBJ2-3; tentative D call: TRBD2 (6 bases). The V end was cut by 0 bases, the J end by 5 bases, with 9 bases between. Germline-derived CDR1 and CDR2 are LGHNA and YNFKEQ. CDR3 length: 14 residues. The CDR3 coding sequence is TGTGCCAGCAGCCAAGAATTAGCGGAAGATACGCAGTATTTT. Translated, it gives CASSQELAEDTQYF.

This chain links TRBV30 with TRBJ2-1; 12 nucleotides align to TRBD2. Germline-derived CDR1 and CDR2 are GTSNPN and SVGIG (reference sequence). V was clipped by 2 bases and J by 10 bases; unmatched bases: 9. This CDR3 is 15 amino acids long. CDR3 loop: CAWSRASGRAWEQFF. The CDR3 DNA reads TGTGCCTGGAGTAGGGCTAGCGGGAGGGCCTGGGAGCAGTTCTTC.

V usage is TRBV4-3 and J usage is TRBJ2-7; D is possibly TRBD2 (5 bases). This CDR3 has 15 amino acids. Trimming left V 0 bases short and J 5 bases short, with 14 bases between. Germline assignment: CDR1 LGHNA and CDR2 YSLEER. The CDR3 is CASSQDWTLMDEQYF. In nucleotides, the CDR3 is TGCGCCAGCAGCCAAGATTGGACTCTCATGGACGAGCAGTACTTC.

This sequence joins TRBV5-1 and TRBJ2-7; 7 bases are shared with TRBD2. Germline CDR1 and CDR2: SGHRS and YFSETQ. The CDR3 runs 17 residues. V gave up 3 bases and J gave up 3 bases; unmatched junction bases: 15. CDR3 nucleotides: TGCGCCAGCAGCTCCAGGCCTAGCGGACTCACTTTCTACGAGCAGTACTTC. The encoded protein is CASSSRPSGLTFYEQYF.

This chain joins TRBV5-6 and TRBJ2-2, with 9 bases matching TRBD2. Germline V gives CDR1 SGHDT, CDR2 YYEEEE. The V gene end was trimmed by 2 bases and the J gene end by 5 bases; junction bases not matched to a gene: 4. There are 15 residues in the CDR3. CDR3: CASSLAGGGTGELFF. The CDR3 DNA reads as TGTGCCAGCAGCTTAGCGGGAGGCGGTACCGGGGAGCTGTTTTTT.

This chain connects TRBV12-5 to TRBJ1-2; D is perhaps TRBD1 (5 bases). CDR3 length: 15 residues. In germline, CDR1 is LGHNT, CDR2 FRNRAP. Trimming removed 5 bases from V and 3 bases from J, with 16 bases in between. The CDR3 DNA reads TGTGCTAGTGGTCCAGCGGGGACGAGAGACTATGGCTACACCTTC. Protein product: CASGPAGTRDYGYTF.

The sample holds one count of this clone. V is TRBV5-1 and J is TRBJ2-2; maybe TRBD2 (5 bases). The CDR3 contains 16 residues. V was shortened by 3 bases and J by 3 bases, with 15 bases between the two germline ends. CDR1 and CDR2 from the germline V gene are SGHRS and YFSETQ. The CDR3 DNA reads TGCGCCAGCAGCTCTGAGGGATTGGGGTACACCGGGGAGCTGTTTTTT. This encodes CASSSEGLGYTGELFF.

This chain joins TRBV10-3 and TRBJ2-6, with D possibly being TRBD1 (5 bases). The V end was cut by 0 bases, the J end by 2 bases, with 17 bases between. The CDR3 is 19 amino acids. Germline CDR1 and CDR2: ENHRY and SYGVKD. This CDR3 reads CAISESGAGLSTGANVLTF. The CDR3 DNA follows: TGTGCCATCAGTGAGTCGGGTGCAGGGTTATCAACTGGGGCCAACGTCCTGACTTTC.

This chain connects TRBV7-9 to TRBJ1-1, with D uncertain. The CDR3 loop spans 17 amino acids. The V and J ends lost 5 bases and 2 bases respectively, with 21 bases between them. The germline CDR1 and CDR2 sequences are SEHNR and FQNEAQ (reference sequence). The CDR3 DNA follows: TGTGCCAGCAGCCGACGGGATTACCGGTTTTCCAACACTGAAGCTTTCTTT. Its translation is CASSRRDYRFSNTEAFF.

V gene TRBV5-1 combines with J gene TRBJ1-5; tentatively, D is TRBD1 (6 bases). Trimming removed 4 bases at V and 5 bases at J, with 16 bases between. Germline V gives CDR1 SGHRS, CDR2 YFSETQ. The CDR3 length is 15 residues. The CDR3 reads CASSPRGPSDQPQHF. DNA of the CDR3: TGCGCCAGCAGCCCCAGGGGCCCGTCCGATCAGCCCCAGCATTTT. Together with reference TRBV5-1 and TRBJ1-5, the CDR3 gives the full variable domain: KAGVTQTPRYLIKTRGQQVTLSCSPISGHRSVSWYQQTPGQGLQFLFEYFSETQRNKGNFPGRFSGRQFSNSRSEMNVSTLELGDSALYLCASSPRGPSDQPQHFGDGTRLSIL.

The chain uses TRBV28 and TRBJ2-7; D is ambiguous. Trimming stripped 6 bases from V and 4 bases from J, with 22 bases between. The CDR3 consists of 16 residues. Germline CDR1 is MDHEN and CDR2 is SYDVKM. The CDR3 DNA reads TGTGCCAGCAGCCACTTCACTGCCTCTAACGGTTACGAGCAGTACTTC. Its protein product is CASSHFTASNGYEQYF.

This chain connects TRBV10-2 to TRBJ2-5; TRBD2 is a possible D gene (6 bases). CDR1 and CDR2 (germline): WSHSY, SAAADI. Trimming removed 6 bases at V and 2 bases at J, with 13 bases between. The CDR3 consists of 14 residues. The CDR3 protein is CASRGPGLQETQYF. The CDR3 DNA reads as TGCGCCAGCAGGGGACCGGGACTGCAAGAGACCCAGTACTTC.

V and J are TRBV7-9 and TRBJ2-5; D uncertain. The CDR3 consists of 12 residues. CDR1 is SEHNR and CDR2 is FQNEAQ in the germline V gene (reference sequence). Trimming pared 2 bases from V and 5 bases from J, leaving 6 bases between. The chain's CDR3 is CASSLLGETQYF. The CDR3 bases are TGTGCCAGCAGCTTACTCGGGGAGACCCAGTACTTC.

This rearrangement joins TRBV9 to TRBJ2-5; 8 nucleotides align to TRBD2. This CDR3 is 15 amino acids long. In germline, CDR1 is SGDLS, CDR2 YYNGEE. The V segment lost 2 bases and the J segment 0 bases; nucleotides outside the gene matches: 3. The CDR3 DNA reads TGTGCCAGCAGCGTTGGACTAGCCAACCAAGAGACCCAGTACTTC. Its translation: CASSVGLANQETQYF.

The genes are TRBV14 and TRBJ1-1; unclear D gene. This CDR3 spans 15 amino acids. CDR1 and CDR2 (germline): SGHDN, FVKESK. V dropped 1 base and J dropped 8 bases, with 17 bases sitting between them. DNA for the CDR3: TGTGCCAGCAGCCAAGTGATAATGGCGGAGGAAGAAGCTTTCTTT. It encodes CASSQVIMAEEEAFF.

The V and J genes are TRBV5-6 and TRBJ1-3; D gene uncertain. CDR3 length: 15 residues. In germline, CDR1 is SGHDT, CDR2 YYEEEE. Trimming stripped 1 base from V and 4 bases from J, with 12 bases between. CDR3 in amino acids: CASSLPRRRGNTIYF. CDR3 sequence (DNA): TGTGCCAGCAGCTTGCCCCGGAGAAGGGGAAACACCATATATTTT.

The chain combines TRBV29-1 with TRBJ2-5; TRBD1 agrees at 11 bases. Germline values: CDR1 SQVTM, CDR2 ANQGSEA. This CDR3 region has 14 residues. The junction had 7 bases not matched to a gene; V was cut back by 6 bases and J by 4 bases. The CDR3: CSVARTGGRETQYF. CDR3 bases: TGCAGCGTCGCTAGGACAGGGGGCAGAGAGACCCAGTACTTC.